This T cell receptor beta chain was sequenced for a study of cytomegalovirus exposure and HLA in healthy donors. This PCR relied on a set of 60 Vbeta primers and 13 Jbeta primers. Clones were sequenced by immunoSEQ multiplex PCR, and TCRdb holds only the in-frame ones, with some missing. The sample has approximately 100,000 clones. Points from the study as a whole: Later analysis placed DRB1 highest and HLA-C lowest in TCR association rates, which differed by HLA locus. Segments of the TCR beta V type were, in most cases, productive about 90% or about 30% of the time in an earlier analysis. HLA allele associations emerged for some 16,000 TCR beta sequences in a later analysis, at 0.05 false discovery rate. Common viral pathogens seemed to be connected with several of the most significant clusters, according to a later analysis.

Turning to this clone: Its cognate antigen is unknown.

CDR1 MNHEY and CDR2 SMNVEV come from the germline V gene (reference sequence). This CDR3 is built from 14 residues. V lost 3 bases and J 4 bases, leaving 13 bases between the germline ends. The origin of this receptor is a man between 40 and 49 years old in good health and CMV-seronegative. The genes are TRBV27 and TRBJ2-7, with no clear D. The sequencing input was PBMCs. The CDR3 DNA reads TGTGCCAGCAGTTTCCAATCTAGTTCATACGAGCAGTACTTC. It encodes CASSFQSSSYEQYF.